Sequencing of this T cell receptor beta chain was carried out in a study of cytomegalovirus exposure and HLA in healthy donors. Study observations and caveats: Researchers counted 164 TCR beta chains as cytomegalovirus-associated. The classifier was said to identify cytomegalovirus status with high specificity and sensitivity.

A word on this clone: The antigen remains undetermined.

Germline CDR1 is MNHEY and CDR2 is SMNVEV (reference sequence). This CDR3 is 14 amino acids long. Trimming cost V 6 bases and J 7 bases, with 19 bases left between them. The donors belonged to the roughly 110-subject validation cohort, separate from the approximately 700-subject first cohort. Profiling relied on immunoSEQ multiplex PCR, and the TCRdb table lists in-frame clones only, not all of them. The data contain under 250,000 clones, around 87% of them singletons. Sequencing used PBMCs. The sequence derives from a man younger than 30 in good health and CMV-seronegative. The chain employs TRBV27 and TRBJ2-7, with TRBD1 as a possible D gene (6 bases). For the CDR3, the DNA is TGTGCCAGCAGCGTTTATGGGGGCGTTAGTGAGCAGTACTTC. Amino acids: CASSVYGGVSEQYF.